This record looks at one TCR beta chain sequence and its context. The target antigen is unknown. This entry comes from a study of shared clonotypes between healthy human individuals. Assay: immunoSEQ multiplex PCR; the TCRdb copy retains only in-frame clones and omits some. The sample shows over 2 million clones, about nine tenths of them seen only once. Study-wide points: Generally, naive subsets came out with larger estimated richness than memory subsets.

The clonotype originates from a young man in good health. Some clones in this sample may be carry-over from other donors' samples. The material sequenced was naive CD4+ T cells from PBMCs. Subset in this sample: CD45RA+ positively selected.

DNA for the CDR3: TGTGCCAGCAGTAACCGGGACAACTATGGCTACACCTTC. Protein: CASSNRDNYGYTF. The rearrangement uses TRBV6-5 and TRBJ1-2, with TRBD1 as a possible D gene (5 bases). V was trimmed by 5 bases and J by 2 bases, leaving 9 bases between them. The CDR3 has 13 residues. CDR1 is MNHEY, CDR2 SVGAGI, per germline.